This T cell receptor (beta chain) was sequenced for a study of Ad26.COV2.S vaccination and SARS-CoV-2 variants. The CDR3 contains 15 residues. Germline V gene data show CDR1 as LGHNA and CDR2 as YSLEER. V was cut by 0 bases and J by 7 bases, with 15 bases left in between. Some clones are missing from TCRdb's copy, which holds only in-frame ones; the method was immunoSEQ multiplex PCR. Among about 350,000 clones listed, roughly 94% were seen once. Regarding this clone: The antigen is not known.

Whole-study findings and limits: Post-vaccination spike-specific CD8+ and CD4+ T cell responses reportedly had substantial breadth. Vaccinated individuals (as opposed to placebo recipients) had higher spike-specific TCR breadth. The study found similar non-spike TCR breadth in vaccine and placebo recipients. TCR breadth and depth analyses may have underestimated total T cell responses.

The sequenced sample was peripheral blood, obtained after recovery from COVID-19. The clonotype was recovered from a human donor who had recovered from COVID-19. The chain links TRBV4-3 to TRBJ1-2; a weak D match, TRBD1 (5 bases). CDR3 bases: TGCGCCAGCAGCCAAGATAAGGCAGGGCAAGTTGGCTACACCTTC. It translates to CASSQDKAGQVGYTF.